This passage covers 26 T cell receptor beta chains from one sample sequenced in a study of blood T cell repertoires in COVID-19. Data came from immunoSEQ multiplex PCR; TCRdb stores just in-frame clones and leaves some out. The data contain about 120,000 clones, 80% to 90% of them singletons. The sequenced sample consisted of peripheral blood. The receptor source for this set is a man between 65 and 80 years old with active or convalescent COVID-19.

V usage is TRBV27 and J usage is TRBJ2-1, with 12 bases matching TRBD2. Trimming took 4 bases from V and 7 from J; bases not matched to a gene: 11. The CDR3 runs to 17 residues. Germline assignment: CDR1 MNHEY and CDR2 SMNVEV (reference sequence). The DNA of the CDR3 is TGTGCCAGCAGTTCATCCACCGGACTAGCGGGAAAGAATGAGCAGTTCTTC. Its protein product is CASSSSTGLAGKNEQFF.

V is TRBV27 and J is TRBJ2-5, with D possibly matching TRBD1 (5 bases). The CDR3 has 15 residues. Per germline, CDR1 MNHEY and CDR2 SMNVEV (reference sequence). The ends were cut back, 0 bases at V and 0 bases at J, with 8 bases in the middle. The CDR3 coding sequence is TGTGCCAGCAGTTTATCGCGACAGTACCAAGAGACCCAGTACTTC. This codes for CASSLSRQYQETQYF.

The CDR3, as DNA: TGTGCCAGCTCTCAACGGGACTTTAATGAAAAACTGTTTTTT. Translation: CASSQRDFNEKLFF. The J gene is TRBJ1-4, the V gene TRBV18; tentative D call: TRBD1 (5 bases). Trimming took 6 bases from V and 4 from J, leaving 12 bases between them. Germline CDR1 is KGHSH and CDR2 is LQKENI. CDR3 length: 14 residues.

The rearrangement uses TRBV5-1 and TRBJ1-5; 7 positions match TRBD1. Germline CDR1 SGHRS, CDR2 YFSETQ. With 0 bases clipped from V and 6 bases from J, the junction kept 3 bases outside the gene matches. The CDR3 is 14 residues long. The CDR3 protein is CASSLGTGAQPQHF. The CDR3 DNA reads as TGCGCCAGCAGCTTGGGGACAGGAGCTCAGCCCCAGCATTTT.

The CDR3 coding sequence is TGTGCCACCAGCAGAGCGGGGTTCTCCTACGAGCAGTACTTC. Its protein is CATSRAGFSYEQYF. The chain combines TRBV15 with TRBJ2-7, with a weak D call TRBD2 (5 bases). The V gene lost 1 base and the J gene lost 0 bases, with 7 bases spanning the gap. Germline lookup yields CDR1 LNHNV and CDR2 YYDKDF (reference sequence). The length of the CDR3 is 14 residues.

This clone was seen only a few times. The genes are TRBV3-1 (or the pseudogene TRBV3-2) and TRBJ2-3, with D tentatively TRBD2 (5 bases). The germline gives CDR1 LGHDT, CDR2 YNNKEL (reference sequence). The CDR3 runs 14 residues. V lost 3 bases and J 2 bases, leaving 9 bases between the germline ends. CDR3 sequence reads: CASSQAGTTDTQYF. CDR3 nucleotide sequence: TGTGCCAGCAGCCAGGCGGGCACCACAGATACGCAGTATTTT.

V usage is TRBV28 and J usage is TRBJ2-3, with 7 bases aligning to TRBD2. CDR1 MDHEN and CDR2 SYDVKM come from the germline V gene. The CDR3 has 17 residues. V was pared by 5 bases and J by 0 bases, with 11 bases of the junction left unmatched. The CDR3 spells CASSPPPSSGSTDTQYF. As DNA, the CDR3 is TGTGCCAGCAGTCCCCCGCCGTCTAGCGGAAGCACAGATACGCAGTATTTT.

V usage is TRBV3-1 (or the pseudogene TRBV3-2) and J usage is TRBJ2-2, with D possibly TRBD2 on 5 matching bases. Trimming took 4 bases from V and 6 from J, leaving 12 bases between them. The CDR3 is made up of 14 amino acids. CDR1 is LGHDT, CDR2 YNNKEL, per germline (reference sequence). This CDR3 is CASSRTSQAGELFF. The CDR3 DNA sequence: TGTGCCAGCAGCCGGACTTCGCAGGCCGGGGAGCTGTTTTTT.

V gene TRBV11-3 combines with J gene TRBJ2-1, with 10 bases lining up with TRBD2. The J segment lost 7 bases and the V segment lost 5 bases, leaving 8 bases of the junction unmatched. The CDR3 runs to 15 residues. Germline V CDR1 and CDR2: SGHNT, YENEEA. The CDR3 coding sequence is TGTGCCAGCAGCCCAACTAGCGGGGATGTAAATGAGCAGTTCTTC. Amino acids: CASSPTSGDVNEQFF.

The V gene is TRBV27, the J gene TRBJ2-5, with TRBD1 identical over 9 bases. The assigned J gene may be wrong: the sequence end matches TRBJ2-7 better. Germline lookup yields CDR1 MNHEY and CDR2 SMNVEV (reference sequence). The CDR3 runs 17 residues. The CDR3 sequence is CASSFYPAGTGFYEQYF. The CDR3 DNA follows: TGTGCCAGCAGTTTCTATCCCGCCGGGACAGGGTTCTACGAGCAGTACTTC.

The V and J genes are TRBV18 and TRBJ2-7; possible D gene TRBD2, 5 bases. The CDR3 contains 14 residues. Germline CDR1 reads KGHSH; CDR2 reads LQKENI. Trimming stripped 4 bases from V and 7 bases from J, with 17 bases between. In nucleotides, the CDR3 is TGTGCCAGCTCACTTCGGGCAGATACGGGGGAGCAGTACTTC. It translates to CASSLRADTGEQYF.

This rearrangement joins TRBV7-2 to TRBJ1-3, with 7 nucleotides matching TRBD1. The V and J ends lost 5 bases and 0 bases, in that order; junction bases with no gene match: 4. The CDR3 consists of 15 residues. Germline assignment: CDR1 SGHTA and CDR2 FQGNSA. As DNA, the CDR3 is TGTGCCAGCAGCAACAGGGGTGCCTCTGGAAACACCATATATTTT. This codes for CASSNRGASGNTIYF.

The chain couples TRBV19 to TRBJ1-3, with unresolved D. CDR3 length: 15 residues. Germline V gives CDR1 LNHDA, CDR2 SQIVND (reference sequence). The V end lost 4 bases, the J end lost 0 bases, and 10 bases lay between the germline ends. CDR3 sequence: CASSTAEGSGNTIYF. CDR3 bases: TGTGCCAGTAGTACCGCGGAGGGCTCTGGAAACACCATATATTTT.

V and J are TRBV3-1 (or the pseudogene TRBV3-2) and TRBJ2-2; the D is unclear. The germline V and J ends were trimmed by 0 bases and 4 bases, with 6 bases remaining between them. This CDR3 spans 14 amino acids. Germline V gives CDR1 LGHDT, CDR2 YNNKEL (reference sequence). As DNA, the CDR3 is TGTGCCAGCAGCCAAGATCCTAGCACCGGGGAGCTGTTTTTT. This gives the protein CASSQDPSTGELFF.

V gene TRBV29-1 combines with J gene TRBJ1-2, with D perhaps matching TRBD1 (5 bases). The CDR3 is 13 residues long. V gave up 6 bases and J gave up 0 bases, with 11 bases separating them. Germline CDR1 SQVTM, CDR2 ANQGSEA. CDR3 nucleotides: TGCAGCGTGCGACAGTTAGCTAACTATGGCTACACCTTC. Amino acid sequence: CSVRQLANYGYTF.

The chain has TRBV27 and TRBJ1-5; D might be TRBD1 (5 bases). Trimming pared 3 bases from V and 9 bases from J, leaving 12 bases between. Looked up from germline, CDR1 is MNHEY and CDR2 is SMNVEV (reference sequence). The CDR3 loop spans 13 amino acids. The CDR3 nucleotides read TGTGCCAGCAGTTTGTCAGGGCTCTGGCCCCAGCATTTT. It codes for CASSLSGLWPQHF.

The V and J genes are TRBV2 and TRBJ1-2; D is uncertain. V gave up 6 bases and J gave up 4 bases, with 15 bases separating them. The CDR3 totals 14 residues. Germline-derived CDR1 and CDR2 are SNHLY and FYNNEI. The CDR3 coding sequence is TGTGCCAGCAGCCAGGTCTGGGCGGGCTATGGCTACACCTTC. Residues: CASSQVWAGYGYTF.

The rearrangement links TRBV24-1 to TRBJ1-1; possible D gene TRBD1, 6 bases. Trimming pared 5 bases from V and 10 bases from J, leaving 16 bases between. Germline-derived CDR1 and CDR2 are KGHDR and SFDVKD. This CDR3 contains 13 residues. CDR3 DNA sequence: TGTGCCACCAGTGGTTACACCCCACAGGGAGCTTTCTTT. Encoded protein: CATSGYTPQGAFF.

The V and J genes are TRBV27 and TRBJ1-1; maybe TRBD1 (6 bases). The CDR3 runs 17 residues. The V and J ends lost 6 bases and 5 bases respectively, with 25 bases between them. In germline, CDR1 is MNHEY, CDR2 SMNVEV (reference sequence). In DNA, the CDR3 is TGTGCCAGCAGGCAAGACTTCAGGGGAAGCTGGGCGACTGAAGCTTTCTTT. Protein: CASRQDFRGSWATEAFF.

The genes are TRBV6-2 or TRBV6-3 and TRBJ2-1, with D possibly being TRBD1 (6 bases). The CDR3 is 17 amino acids. Trimming stripped 0 bases from V and 3 bases from J, with 15 bases between. The germline V gene encodes CDR1 MNHEY and CDR2 SVGEGT. In DNA, the CDR3 is TGTGCCAGCAGTTACTCGCCCCCGACAGGAATCTACAATGAGCAGTTCTTC. Its protein is CASSYSPPTGIYNEQFF.

The chain combines TRBV28 with TRBJ2-7; 11 bases fit TRBD1. The CDR3 spans 15 residues. CDR1 is MDHEN, CDR2 SYDVKM, per germline. Trimming at V came to 7 bases and at J to 1 base, leaving 6 bases not matched to a gene. This CDR3 reads CASNGQGARSYEQYF. The CDR3 bases are TGTGCCAGCAACGGACAGGGGGCGCGGTCCTACGAGCAGTACTTC.

This chain uses TRBV2 with TRBJ1-2, with 7 bases fitting TRBD1. This CDR3 has 13 amino acids. CDR1 and CDR2 from the germline V gene are SNHLY and FYNNEI. With V trimmed by 6 bases and J by 4 bases, 5 bases remained unmatched. CDR3 in amino acids: CASRARTGYGYTF. In DNA form, the CDR3 reads TGTGCCAGCAGGGCTCGGACAGGCTATGGCTACACCTTC. Full variable domain (remainder filled in from reference TRBV2 and TRBJ1-2): EPEVTQTPSHQVTQMGQEVILRCVPISNHLYFYWYRQILGQKVEFLVSFYNNEISEKSEIFDDQFSVERPDGSNFTLKIRSTKLEDSAMYFCASRARTGYGYTFGSGTRLTVV.

This chain uses TRBV11-2 with TRBJ2-7, with 11 bases fitting TRBD1. The germline CDR1 and CDR2 sequences are SGHAT and FQNNGV. The CDR3 totals 14 residues. V was pared by 5 bases and J by 6 bases, with 6 bases of the junction left unmatched. The CDR3 coding sequence is TGTGCCAGCAGCACGGGACAGGGGGACGGCGAGCAGTACTTC. Its translation is CASSTGQGDGEQYF.

The J gene is TRBJ2-3, the V gene TRBV5-4; no clear D gene. The CDR3 is 13 amino acids. Trimming took off 4 bases at V and 6 bases at J, with 12 bases between the two ends. CDR1 and CDR2 (germline): SGHNT, YYREEE (reference sequence). The CDR3 reads CASSQPGSDTQYF. The CDR3 DNA sequence: TGTGCCAGCAGCCAGCCAGGATCCGATACGCAGTATTTT.

The chain has TRBV13 and TRBJ2-1, with TRBD2 identical over 7 bases. Looked up from germline, CDR1 is PRHDT and CDR2 is FYEKMQ (reference sequence). The CDR3 spans 14 residues. V dropped 5 bases and J dropped 5; count of bases not matched to a gene: 6. CDR3 sequence (DNA): TGTGCCAGCAGCCCATATCTAGCGGACAATGAGCAGTTCTTC. This sequence encodes CASSPYLADNEQFF.

The rearrangement uses TRBV28 and TRBJ1-5; D is uncertain. The CDR3 contains 12 residues. Trimming left V 6 bases short and J 3 bases short, with 6 bases between. Germline CDR1 MDHEN, CDR2 SYDVKM. This CDR3 is CASRIYNQPQHF. The DNA for the CDR3 is TGTGCCAGCAGGATCTACAATCAGCCCCAGCATTTT.